This is a list of T cell receptor beta chains from one sample in a study of T cells in Graves' hyperthyroidism and ophthalmopathy. TCRdb processed the multiplex PCR reads anew with MiXCR; each CDR3 protein has one entry. The profile covers about 400,000 distinct CDR3 sequences, with more than 13% appearing a single time and less than 35% taken by the ten largest. The sequenced sample was blood. These TCRs come from a woman under 40 with Graves' hyperthyroidism. Both conserved end residues are part of each CDR3. D genes are given only for firm matches. Some rows mark clone size as missing; the rest say once, few, many or name a class of expanded clone.

CDR3 protein | CDR3 DNA | clone size | V gene | D gene | J gene
CASRSPGRTNNEQFF | TGTGCCAGCAGGTCTCCGGGACGAACTAACAATGAGCAGTTCTTC | many | TRBV11-2 | NA | TRBJ2-1
CASSVVREAGELFF | TGTGCCAGCAGTGTTGTTAGGGAGGCCGGGGAGCTGTTTTTT | NA | TRBV6-1 | NA | TRBJ2-2
CASSAGTPGYEQYF | TGCGCCAGCAGTGCCGGGACACCCGGGTACGAGCAGTACTTC | NA | TRBV10-1 | NA | TRBJ2-7
CASRPTGNHQPQHF | TGTGCCAGCAGGCCCACAGGAAACCATCAGCCCCAGCATTTT | few | TRBV6-2/TRBV6-3 | NA | TRBJ1-5
CASSLSGERQPQHF | TGCGCCAGCAGCTTGTCGGGGGAACGGCAGCCCCAGCATTTT | few | TRBV5-1 | NA | TRBJ1-5
CASSLVSYEQYF | TGTGCCAGCAGTTTGGTGTCCTACGAGCAGTACTTC | many | TRBV12-3/TRBV12-4 | NA | TRBJ2-7
CASSLRGRGTDTQYF | TGTGCCAGCAGTTTAAGGGGGCGCGGTACAGATACGCAGTATTTT | many | TRBV28 | TRBD1 | TRBJ2-3
CASSQVSRGYTEAFF | TGTGCCAGCAGCCAAGTTTCTCGCGGATACACTGAAGCTTTCTTT | many | TRBV3-1 | NA | TRBJ1-1
CASSQVVTQGGEQYF | TGTGCCAGCAGCCAAGTTGTGACACAGGGGGGCGAGCAGTACTTC | many | TRBV3-1 | TRBD1 | TRBJ2-7
CASSEQAASSGNTIYF | TGTGCCAGCAGTGAACAGGCAGCCAGCTCTGGAAACACCATATATTTT | NA | TRBV6-1 | NA | TRBJ1-3
CASSLDGPDNEQFF | TGTGCCAGCAGCTTAGATGGCCCGGACAATGAGCAGTTCTTC | few | TRBV13 | NA | TRBJ2-1
CAISESIADTQYF | TGTGCCATCAGTGAGTCGATCGCAGATACGCAGTATTTT | many | TRBV10-3 | NA | TRBJ2-3
CASSRGVGPSKETQYF | TGTGCCAGCAGTAGAGGGGTTGGGCCGTCGAAAGAGACCCAGTACTTC | NA | TRBV6-1 | NA | TRBJ2-5
CASSSTGGDEKLFF | TGTGCCAGCAGCTCGACAGGAGGGGATGAAAAACTGTTTTTT | few | TRBV5-6 | NA | TRBJ1-4